Listed here are 9 T cell receptor beta chains from one sample, sequenced in a study of regulatory T cells in long-lasting Graves disease. Regarding time point: newly diagnosed GD, antithyroid drugs for less than 3 months. RNA isolated from PBMCs was used to make the TCR library. According to the study, TCR beta libraries were built with iRepertoire HTBI primers and CDR3-region Arm-PCR. TCRdb re-called the multiplex PCR reads with MiXCR, one entry per CDR3 protein. The table has 200,000 to 250,000 distinct CDR3 sequences, around 20% seen once. Sequencing used peripheral blood mononuclear cells (PBMCs), obtained at new diagnosis, from a patient treated with antithyroid drugs. The receptor set was obtained from a female donor with Graves disease.

This clonotype appeared many times. The chain is built from TRBV6-1 and TRBJ2-3; D remains ambiguous. CDR3 length: 14 amino acids. Trimming removed 7 bases at V and 0 bases at J, with 11 bases between. The germline V gene has CDR1 MNHNS and CDR2 SASEGT. The CDR3 nucleotides read TGTGCCAGCACCGACACGGCGAGCACAGATACGCAGTATTTT. It translates to CASTDTASTDTQYF.

This chain connects TRBV7-8 to TRBJ2-7; no reliable D call. The V end was cut by 2 bases, the J end by 9 bases, with 11 bases between. In germline, CDR1 is SGHVS, CDR2 FQNEAQ. This CDR3 contains 12 residues. The CDR3 protein is CASSLSSQGQYF. CDR3 DNA sequence: TGTGCCAGCAGCTTATCATCTCAAGGGCAGTACTTC.

This clonotype showed up many times. The J gene is TRBJ1-1, the V gene TRBV29-1, with D possibly TRBD1 on 5 matching bases. CDR3 size: 13 residues. Deletions cut 0 bases from V and 5 bases from J, with 10 bases between. Germline V gene data show CDR1 as SQVTM and CDR2 as ANQGSEA. The CDR3 reads CSVEDPGRTEAFF. The CDR3 DNA is TGCAGCGTTGAAGACCCAGGGAGAACTGAAGCTTTCTTT.

This clonotype has just a few counts. The chain recombines TRBV10-3 with TRBJ1-5; TRBD1 agrees at 10 bases. V lost 2 bases and J lost 2; bases outside the gene matches: 3. The CDR3 is 16 residues long. CDR1 ENHRY and CDR2 SYGVKD come from the germline V gene. The CDR3 loop reads CAISERQGAGNQPQHF. The CDR3 DNA is TGTGCCATCAGTGAGCGACAGGGGGCTGGCAATCAGCCCCAGCATTTT.

There are a few counts of this clonotype. The chain is built from TRBV7-3 and TRBJ1-2; 11 bases match TRBD1. Germline loops: CDR1 SGHTA, CDR2 FQGTGA. After removal of 4 bases from V and 10 bases from J, the junction contained 5 bases not matched to a gene. This CDR3 comprises 13 residues. The CDR3: CASSWGQGGDYTF. Written as DNA, the CDR3 is TGTGCCAGCAGCTGGGGACAGGGGGGTGACTACACCTTC.

This clonotype appeared a few times. This chain uses TRBV6-1 with TRBJ1-4, with D perhaps matching TRBD1 (5 bases). Germline-derived CDR1 and CDR2 are MNHNS and SASEGT. V was trimmed by 10 bases and J by 5 bases, leaving 17 bases between them. This CDR3 has 14 amino acids. The CDR3 loop reads CATTGGALNEKLFF. In nucleotides, the CDR3 is TGTGCCACCACCGGCGGGGCCTTAAATGAAAAACTGTTTTTT.

The rearrangement joins TRBV4-3 to TRBJ2-2; TRBD1 might be the D (6 bases). Germline assignment: CDR1 LGHNA and CDR2 YSLEER. Trimming stripped 0 bases from V and 1 base from J, with 9 bases between. This CDR3 comprises 16 residues. DNA of the CDR3: TGCGCCAGCAGCCAAGATGGGGGCCTGAACACCGGGGAGCTGTTTTTT. It is translated as CASSQDGGLNTGELFF.

The table lists this clonotype with many counts. The gene calls are TRBV29-1 and TRBJ2-5; no definite D call. With 5 bases removed from V and 2 bases from J, the gap between germline ends came to 6 bases. This CDR3 has 11 residues. Germline CDR1 and CDR2: SQVTM and ANQGSEA. The CDR3 bases are TGCAGCGTTTCAATTCAAGAGACCCAGTACTTC. It encodes CSVSIQETQYF.

As to this clonotype: One end of the junction does not line up with germline, which may come from a read error. This chain links TRBV9 with TRBJ1-1; D gene ambiguous. The CDR3 contains 13 residues. Germline V CDR1 and CDR2: SGDLS, YYNGEE. This CDR3 reads CASSESVNTEASF. The CDR3 nucleotides are TGTGCCAGCAGTGAATCAGTGAACACTGAAGCTTCCTTT.